The T cell receptor (beta chain) described here comes from a study of breast tumors, draining lymph nodes, adjacent tissues. The CDR3 is made up of 13 amino acids. V lost 3 bases to trimming and J lost 1 base, with 6 bases between them. Germline-derived CDR1 and CDR2 are LGHNA and YSLEER. TCRdb re-called the multiplex PCR reads through MiXCR, storing one row per CDR3 protein. The sample yields over 70,000 distinct CDR3 sequences, approximately 29% seen once. This clonotype was picked up many times. The lymph nodes were axillary draining lymph nodes from breast cancer patients. The chain uses TRBV4-3 and TRBJ1-1; no clear D. Sequencing was done on a sample of axillary lymph node tissue. The TCR comes from a female donor with breast cancer. Some clones in this sample may be carry-over from other donors' samples. Here the CDR3 reads CASSHGRNTEAFF. The CDR3 coding sequence is TGCGCCAGCAGCCACGGGAGGAACACTGAAGCTTTCTTT.